What follows describes a single T cell receptor (beta chain). The junction differs from germline at one of its ends, possibly a read error. The data belong to a study of shared clonotypes between healthy human individuals. Using immunoSEQ multiplex PCR, the repertoire was profiled, and TCRdb retains in-frame clones only, with some absent. The repertoire holds more than 2 million clones, with 95% as singletons. The CDR3 runs 16 residues. CDR1 is SSHAT, CDR2 FNYEAQ, per germline (reference sequence). The sequence was obtained from a man aged 18 to 30 in good health. Sequenced sample: naive CD4+ T cells sorted from blood. Stated subset: CD45RA+ positively selected. The rearrangement joins TRBV7-7 to TRBJ2-1; possibly TRBD1 for D (5 bases). The CDR3 here is CASSPQWGASGNEQFF. The CDR3 DNA is TGTGCTAGCAGCCCCCAGTGGGGCGCTTCCGGCAATGAGCAGTTCTTC.